This TCR beta chain was recovered during a study of T cell repertoires in cytomegalovirus infection. This clonotype came up a few times. Its antigen remains unidentified. Trimming shortened V by 3 bases and J by 4 bases, and 15 bases separated the two germline ends. This CDR3 contains 15 residues. Germline lookup yields CDR1 LNHDA and CDR2 SQIVND (reference sequence). Study-wide findings and caveats: HLA-C-restricted, CMV-specific TCR beta clonotypes were dominant ex vivo.

MiXCR, applied by TCRdb to the reads, yields one record per CDR3 protein. The repertoire holds over 100,000 distinct CDR3 sequences, with about 9.5% as singletons. The J gene is TRBJ2-5, the V gene TRBV19, with D possibly being TRBD2 (6 bases). Sample: PBMCs, sequenced either directly or after in vitro stimulation (not recorded which). The sequence was collected from a human donor in good health (CMV status not recorded). Some clones in this sample may be carry-over from other donors' samples. The CDR3 DNA follows: TGTGCCAGTAGTATCGGTGTGGGAGGAGGAGAGACCCAGTACTTC. Its translation is CASSIGVGGGETQYF.